This T cell receptor (beta chain) was identified in a study of cytomegalovirus exposure and HLA in healthy donors. Study-level background: Prior work identified around 120 million unique TCR beta sequences in about 179 million T cells.

Study-wide results and caveats: In all likelihood, a cluster of highly shared sequence variants was a sequencing artifact. Fewer N-insertions (relative to the roughly 610-donor mean) were reportedly seen in an Asian-associated ancestry cluster in a later analysis. Reported performance of the classifier showed diagnosis of cytomegalovirus status with high specificity and sensitivity.

A note on this clone: Its antigen is as yet unknown.

Researchers ran the PCR with 60 Vbeta and 13 Jbeta primers. Libraries were prepared by immunoSEQ multiplex PCR; TCRdb keeps only in-frame clonotypes and omits some of them. The sample has about 100,000 clones; over 75% are singletons. Germline CDR1 is LNHDA and CDR2 is SQIVND (reference sequence). This CDR3 has 11 amino acids. This chain joins TRBV19 and TRBJ1-4; TRBD1 might be the D (6 bases). The sample consisted of PBMCs. The receptor was isolated from a man aged 30 to 39 in good health and CMV-seronegative. The CDR3 bases are TGTCCTGGACAGATTAATGAAAAACTGTTTTTT. Protein product: CPGQINEKLFF.